These 32 T cell receptor beta chains were all obtained from the same sample, sequenced in a study of blood T cells in healthy people across ages. With a J-beta primer mix and a sample-barcoded 5' primer, a second PCR ran 7 to 11 cycles. TCRdb re-derived calls from the 5' RACE reads in MiXCR, one entry per CDR3 protein. The data show roughly 1,000,000 distinct CDR3 sequences, 25% seen once. This sample was also put to use in a study of T cells of mothers and their children.

Sequenced: blood. The receptors stem from a girl aged 2 to 10 in good health.

The CDR3 nucleotides read TGTGCCAGCAGTTTCCCGGACAGGGTGAACACTGAAGCTTTCTTT. It encodes CASSFPDRVNTEAFF. The chain carries TRBV12-3 or TRBV12-4 and TRBJ1-1; 8 bases align to TRBD1. V lost 3 bases, J lost 0 bases, and 3 bases stayed unmatched. The CDR3 is made up of 15 amino acids.

In this sample, this clonotype turned up a few times. The V call is TRBV10-3, the J call TRBJ2-1; 14 bases fit TRBD2. Germline values: CDR1 ENHRY, CDR2 SYGVKD. The CDR3 runs to 15 residues. J gave up 9 bases and V 6 bases, and 7 bases lay outside the gene matches. The CDR3, as DNA: TGTGCCATCAGACAGACTAGCGGGGGGGCCGTTGAGCAGTTCTTC. Protein: CAIRQTSGGAVEQFF.

The chain is built from TRBV10-3 and TRBJ2-5; 12 nucleotides align to TRBD1. The end of the DNA aligns better with TRBJ2-1, so the J call may be wrong. The CDR3 spans 14 residues. CDR1 ENHRY and CDR2 SYGVKD come from the germline V gene. As DNA, the CDR3 is TGTGCCATCAATCCGGGACAGGGGGCCCGCGAGCAGTTCTTC. This sequence encodes CAINPGQGAREQFF.

The gene calls are TRBV10-3 and TRBJ1-1; D may be TRBD1 (5 bases). Germline assignment: CDR1 ENHRY and CDR2 SYGVKD. V lost 3 bases, J lost 3 bases, and 8 bases lay in between. This CDR3 is built from 13 residues. In DNA form, the CDR3 reads TGTGCCATCAGTGATGGGGGGTACACTGAAGCTTTCTTT. Translation: CAISDGGYTEAFF.

This clonotype was seen a few times. Its ends do not fully match the called genes, so a read error is possible. The rearrangement links TRBV10-3 to TRBJ2-3, with D unresolved. CDR1 and CDR2 from the germline V gene are ENHRY and SYGVKD. This CDR3 has 12 amino acids. CDR3: CAISESGENFNF. The CDR3, as DNA: TGTGCCATCAGTGAGTCGGGCGAGAATTTTAATTTT.

The gene calls are TRBV29-1 and TRBJ1-1; D not certain. The CDR3 is made up of 14 amino acids. Trimming pared 0 bases from V and 7 bases from J, leaving 15 bases between. Germline CDR1 SQVTM, CDR2 ANQGSEA. The CDR3 spells CSVEDRALGGEAFF. CDR3 DNA: TGCAGCGTTGAAGATCGCGCGTTAGGCGGTGAAGCTTTCTTT.

The chain links TRBV5-1 to TRBJ1-2; maybe TRBD1 (5 bases). Per germline, CDR1 SGHRS and CDR2 YFSETQ. This CDR3 has 19 amino acids. V was cut by 2 bases and J by 1 base, with 24 bases left in between. The CDR3 nucleotides are TGCGCCAGCAGCTTAAGACGCGACGGACACCGGATCATTAACTATGGCTACACCTTC. Translation: CASSLRRDGHRIINYGYTF.

The chain uses TRBV7-9 and TRBJ2-1, with 7 nucleotides matching TRBD1. There are 18 residues in the CDR3. J gave up 5 bases and V 5 bases, and 18 bases lay outside the gene matches. Germline assignment: CDR1 SEHNR and CDR2 FQNEAQ (reference sequence). As DNA, the CDR3 is TGTGCCAGCAGCCCCCCGGGGCTTTACAGGGGAAGGAACAATGAGCAGTTCTTC. It encodes CASSPPGLYRGRNNEQFF.

This clonotype was found a few times. The J gene is TRBJ1-2, the V gene TRBV5-6, with 9 bases matching TRBD1. V dropped 4 bases and J dropped 8; count of bases not matched to a gene: 15. The CDR3 runs 16 residues. CDR1 is SGHDT and CDR2 is YYEEEE in the germline V gene. CDR3 DNA sequence: TGTGCCAGCAGCCCGATCCGGGACAGGGTAGTACGGGGCTACACCTTC. Protein product: CASSPIRDRVVRGYTF.

This clonotype showed up just a few times. CDR3 in amino acids: CASSYGVPEGAGPSYEQYF. CDR3 sequence (DNA): TGTGCCAGCAGTTACGGGGTTCCCGAGGGAGCGGGTCCCTCCTACGAGCAGTACTTC. The chain uses TRBV6-5 and TRBJ2-7; D possibly corresponds to TRBD2 (6 bases). The germline V gene encodes CDR1 MNHEY and CDR2 SVGAGI. Trimming took 2 bases from V and 0 from J, leaving 23 bases between them. The CDR3 has 19 residues.

This clonotype has a handful of counts. The chain employs TRBV10-2 and TRBJ2-7, with 9 bases lining up with TRBD2. CDR3 length: 16 residues. Germline CDR1 and CDR2: WSHSY and SAAADI. The J segment lost 3 bases and the V segment lost 1 base, leaving 7 bases of the junction unmatched. The CDR3 is CASSELLLAGGYEQYF. The CDR3 DNA sequence: TGCGCCAGCAGTGAGTTGTTACTAGCGGGCGGCTACGAGCAGTACTTC.

The chain carries TRBV6-2 or TRBV6-3 and TRBJ2-3, with 8 bases aligning to TRBD2. The CDR3 runs 15 residues. V gave up 5 bases and J gave up 4 bases; unmatched junction bases: 8. Germline V gene lookup returns CDR1 MNHEY and CDR2 SVGEGT. The CDR3 DNA sequence: TGTGCCAGCAGTCCCTTCGCGGGGGGAGCAGATACGCAGTATTTT. Encoded protein: CASSPFAGGADTQYF.

The V gene is TRBV3-1, the J gene TRBJ1-2; D gene ambiguous. This CDR3 region has 15 residues. The ends were cut back, 1 base at V and 6 bases at J, with 15 bases in the middle. The germline gives CDR1 LGHDT, CDR2 YNNKEL (reference sequence). CDR3 coding DNA: TGTGCCAGCAGCCAAGGCCCCTGGCTCGGCAATGGCTACACCTTC. Its translation is CASSQGPWLGNGYTF.

The table lists this clonotype with a few counts. The chain combines TRBV20-1 with TRBJ2-5; D not resolved. This CDR3 is 14 amino acids long. The V end lost 0 bases, the J end lost 5 bases, and 13 bases lay between the germline ends. The germline CDR1 and CDR2 sequences are DFQATT and SNEGSKA (reference sequence). CDR3 in amino acids: CSAREGRMWETQYF. In DNA, the CDR3 is TGCAGTGCTAGAGAGGGCAGGATGTGGGAGACCCAGTACTTC.

This clonotype was seen many times. V gene TRBV28 combines with J gene TRBJ2-5, with 7 bases matching TRBD2. The closer fit of TRBJ2-1 to the DNA end suggests the J call may be wrong. CDR1 and CDR2 (germline): MDHEN, SYDVKM. The CDR3 sequence is 12 residues long. The CDR3 protein is CASSFGGTLQFF. CDR3 DNA: TGTGCCAGCAGTTTCGGGGGGACGTTACAGTTCTTC.

J is TRBJ2-5 and V is TRBV7-2, with TRBD1 identical over 7 bases. Losses at the gene ends were 5 bases for V and 5 bases for J; bases not matched to a gene: 5. In germline, CDR1 is SGHTA, CDR2 FQGNSA. The CDR3 covers 13 residues. The CDR3 DNA sequence: TGTGCCAGCAGCACGGGACAGAGGGAGACCCAGTACTTC. Translated: CASSTGQRETQYF.

The sample holds many counts of this clonotype. The chain carries TRBV12-3 or TRBV12-4 and TRBJ2-7; 8 bases fit TRBD1. The length of the CDR3 is 12 residues. Trimming took 3 bases from V and 6 from J; bases not matched to a gene: 1. CDR3 sequence: CASSFGTGEQYF. CDR3 nucleotide sequence: TGTGCCAGCAGTTTCGGGACAGGCGAGCAGTACTTC.

As concerns this clonotype: One end of the junction is discordant with germline, which a read error may explain. This chain joins TRBV29-1 and TRBJ2-1; D is ambiguous. Germline V gene lookup returns CDR1 SQVTM and CDR2 ANQGSEA. This CDR3 spans 13 amino acids. As DNA, the CDR3 is TGCAGTGTTGTGACCTTCTCCTACAATGAGCAGTTCTTC. Its translation is CSVVTFSYNEQFF.

The chain uses TRBV24-1 and TRBJ2-2; D could derive from TRBD1 or TRBD2 (5 bases each). CDR3 length: 15 amino acids. The germline CDR1 and CDR2 sequences are KGHDR and SFDVKD. V lost 3 bases and J lost 4, with 11 bases in between. CDR3 protein: CATSDAGTGTGELFF. In nucleotides, the CDR3 is TGTGCCACCAGTGATGCCGGGACGGGCACCGGGGAGCTGTTTTTT.

The chain is built from TRBV5-1 and TRBJ2-7, with D perhaps assigned TRBD1 or TRBD2 (5 bases each). Germline CDR1 SGHRS, CDR2 YFSETQ. The CDR3 contains 14 residues. The germline V and J ends were trimmed by 5 bases and 3 bases, with 15 bases remaining between them. Written as DNA, the CDR3 is TGCGCCAGCAGGTGGGGGTTCAGCGGCTACGAGCAGTACTTC. Translation: CASRWGFSGYEQYF.

This clonotype occurred a few times. In DNA, the CDR3 is TGTGCCAGCTGGACAGGGTATAGTTCTGGGGCCAACGTCCTGACTTTC. Protein sequence: CASWTGYSSGANVLTF. V usage is TRBV7-2 and J usage is TRBJ2-6; TRBD1 matches at 8 bases. Per germline, CDR1 SGHTA and CDR2 FQGNSA. V lost 8 bases to trimming and J lost 1 base; unmatched junction nucleotides: 7. This CDR3 comprises 16 residues.

This clonotype was picked up one time. The chain combines TRBV12-3 or TRBV12-4 with TRBJ2-1, with 7 bases that match TRBD2. This CDR3 spans 15 amino acids. Trimming took 4 bases from V and 7 from J; bases not matched to a gene: 10. CDR3 in amino acids: CASSSGLIGQNEQFF. The DNA for the CDR3 is TGTGCCAGCAGTTCGGGACTAATAGGCCAGAATGAGCAGTTCTTC.

The chain is built from TRBV2 and TRBJ1-2; D is uncertain. Germline CDR1 SNHLY, CDR2 FYNNEI. V was pared by 3 bases and J by 8 bases, with 10 bases between. The CDR3 is 12 amino acids. The CDR3 is CASSEAPDGYTF. CDR3 nucleotides: TGTGCCAGCAGTGAGGCGCCAGACGGCTACACCTTC.

This clonotype was observed a single time. The genes are TRBV4-1 and TRBJ2-7, with 8 bases that match TRBD2. CDR3 length equals 18 residues. V shed 1 base, J shed 3 bases, and the junction held 14 bases outside the gene matches. Looked up from germline, CDR1 is MGHRA and CDR2 is YSYEKL. The CDR3 loop is CASSQVEAGEEYVYEQYF. CDR3 nucleotides: TGCGCCAGCAGCCAAGTTGAAGCGGGAGAAGAATATGTCTACGAGCAGTACTTC.

This clonotype has just a few counts. The chain employs TRBV14 and TRBJ2-1, with TRBD2 as a possible D gene (5 bases). V was trimmed by 4 bases and J by 3 bases, leaving 10 bases between them. CDR3 length equals 14 residues. In germline, CDR1 is SGHDN, CDR2 FVKESK. The CDR3 sequence: CASSPRRDYNEQFF. CDR3 nucleotides: TGTGCCAGCAGCCCCCGCCGGGACTACAATGAGCAGTTCTTC.

In its sample, this clonotype was seen a few times. CDR3 residues: CSARQDSEAFF. The DNA for the CDR3 is TGCAGTGCTAGACAGGATTCTGAAGCTTTCTTT. The chain uses TRBV20-1 and TRBJ1-1; D is uncertain. This CDR3 is built from 11 residues. Germline V gene sequence: CDR1 DFQATT, CDR2 SNEGSKA (reference sequence). V shed 2 bases and J shed 6 bases, with 7 bases lying between them.

This clonotype appeared a single time. The junction differs from germline at one of its ends, possibly a read error. This rearrangement joins TRBV6-6 to TRBJ2-7; TRBD2 matches 11 bases. CDR3 size: 15 residues. CDR1 MNHNY and CDR2 SVGAGI come from the germline V gene (reference sequence). This CDR3 is CASSSTGTSGYEPYF. The CDR3, as DNA: TGTGCCAGCAGTTCTACCGGGACTAGCGGCTACGAGCCGTACTTC.

This clonotype showed up just a few times. J is TRBJ1-2 and V is TRBV12-3 or TRBV12-4; D is perhaps TRBD1 (6 bases). With 2 bases removed from V and 2 bases from J, the gap between germline ends came to 12 bases. The CDR3 length is 15 residues. The CDR3 region has the DNA TGTGCCAGCAGTTTACTCATCACAGGGAACTATGGCTACACCTTC. It encodes CASSLLITGNYGYTF.

The V and J genes are TRBV2 and TRBJ2-7; 9 bases fit TRBD1. The V gene's germline CDR1 is SNHLY and CDR2 FYNNEI. With 7 bases clipped from V and 2 bases from J, the junction kept 3 bases outside the gene matches. The CDR3 runs 13 residues. The CDR3 region has the DNA TGTGCCAGCACGGACAGGGGTACCTACGAGCAGTACTTC. It translates to CASTDRGTYEQYF. The full variable domain, rest sourced from reference TRBV2 and TRBJ2-7, is EPEVTQTPSHQVTQMGQEVILRCVPISNHLYFYWYRQILGQKVEFLVSFYNNEISEKSEIFDDQFSVERPDGSNFTLKIRSTKLEDSAMYFCASTDRGTYEQYFGPGTRLTVT.

The sample holds a few counts of this clonotype. The rearrangement uses TRBV7-2 and TRBJ1-5; D might be TRBD1 (5 bases). Germline CDR1 reads SGHTA; CDR2 reads FQGNSA. V was clipped by 7 bases and J by 3 bases, with 13 bases between them. The CDR3 is made up of 14 amino acids. The CDR3 DNA follows: TGTGCCAGCACTCTACCAGGGTTCAATCAGCCCCAGCATTTT. Protein product: CASTLPGFNQPQHF.

The rearrangement links TRBV6-2 or TRBV6-3 to TRBJ2-5; the D is unclear. V lost 6 bases and J lost 4, with 18 bases in between. The V gene's germline CDR1 is MNHEY and CDR2 SVGEGT. This CDR3 is built from 15 residues. This CDR3 is CASSRFVGPGETQYF. Written as DNA, the CDR3 is TGTGCCAGCAGCCGTTTTGTAGGGCCCGGAGAGACCCAGTACTTC.

The V gene is TRBV4-1, the J gene TRBJ2-1, with 8 bases matching TRBD1. This CDR3 has 16 amino acids. Trimming took 1 base from V and 1 from J; bases not matched to a gene: 3. Looked up from germline, CDR1 is MGHRA and CDR2 is YSYEKL. The CDR3 here is CASSQGNRGSYNEQFF. CDR3 nucleotide sequence: TGCGCCAGCAGCCAAGGAAACAGGGGGTCCTACAATGAGCAGTTCTTC.